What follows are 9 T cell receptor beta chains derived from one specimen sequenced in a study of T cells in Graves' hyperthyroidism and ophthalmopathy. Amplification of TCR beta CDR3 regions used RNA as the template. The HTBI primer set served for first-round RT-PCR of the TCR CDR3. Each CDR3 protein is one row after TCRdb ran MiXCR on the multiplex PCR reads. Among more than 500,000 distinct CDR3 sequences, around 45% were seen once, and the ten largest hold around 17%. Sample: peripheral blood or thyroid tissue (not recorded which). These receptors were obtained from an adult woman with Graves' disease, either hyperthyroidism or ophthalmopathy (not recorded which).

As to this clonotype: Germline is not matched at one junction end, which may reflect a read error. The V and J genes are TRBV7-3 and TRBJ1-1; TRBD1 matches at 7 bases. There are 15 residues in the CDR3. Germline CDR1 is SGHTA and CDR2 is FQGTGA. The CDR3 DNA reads TGTGCCGGCAGCTTCAGACAGGGAACGGGTACTGAAGCTTTCTTT. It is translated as CAGSFRQGTGTEAFF. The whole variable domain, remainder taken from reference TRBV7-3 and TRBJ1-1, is GAGVSQTPSNKVTEKGKYVELRCDPISGHTALYWYRQSLGQGPEFLIYFQGTGAADDSGLPNDRFFAVRPEGSVSTLKIQRTERGDSAVYLCAGSFRQGTGTEAFFGQGTRLTVV.

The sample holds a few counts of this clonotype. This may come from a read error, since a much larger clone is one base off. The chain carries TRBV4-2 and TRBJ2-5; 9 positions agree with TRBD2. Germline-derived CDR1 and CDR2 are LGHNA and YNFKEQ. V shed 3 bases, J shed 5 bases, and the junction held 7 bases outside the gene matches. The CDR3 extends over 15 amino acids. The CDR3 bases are TGTGCCAGCAGCCACGATGGGACTAGCATGGAGACCCAGTACTTC. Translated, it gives CASSHDGTSMETQYF.

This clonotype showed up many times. The CDR3 sequence: CSAREVGLSSNQPQHF. The CDR3, as DNA: TGCAGTGCTAGAGAAGTGGGGCTTAGTAGCAATCAGCCCCAGCATTTT. The chain uses TRBV20-1 and TRBJ1-5; maybe TRBD1 (5 bases). V dropped 0 bases and J dropped 0 bases, with 12 bases sitting between them. Germline-derived CDR1 and CDR2 are DFQATT and SNEGSKA (reference sequence). CDR3 size: 16 residues.

The CDR3 DNA reads TGTGCCAGCAGCGGAAACTCACCCCGGGACGGTTCTTTCTACGAGCAGTACTTC. Translating gives CASSGNSPRDGSFYEQYF. The V gene is TRBV5-6, the J gene TRBJ2-7; D possibly matches TRBD1 or TRBD2 (5 bases each). V shed 4 bases and J shed 3 bases, with 26 bases lying between them. The CDR3 has 18 amino acids. CDR1 and CDR2 (germline): SGHDT, YYEEEE.

In nucleotides, the CDR3 is TGCAGTGCTGGAGGGACTAGCGGGAGCTGGGGGGAGCAAGAGACCCAGTACTTC. As protein: CSAGGTSGSWGEQETQYF. The V gene is TRBV20-1, the J gene TRBJ2-5; TRBD2 matches at 14 bases. Per germline, CDR1 DFQATT and CDR2 SNEGSKA (reference sequence). This CDR3 is 18 amino acids long. J was trimmed by 2 bases and V by 5 bases; bases with no gene match: 13.

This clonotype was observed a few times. This CDR3 is CASSQLITGGAEQYF. The CDR3 DNA follows: TGTGCCAGCAGCCAATTAATAACAGGGGGCGCCGAGCAGTACTTC. The genes are TRBV3-1 and TRBJ2-7; 9 bases agree with TRBD1. Germline-derived CDR1 and CDR2 are LGHDT and YNNKEL (reference sequence). Losses at the gene ends were 2 bases for V and 6 bases for J; bases not matched to a gene: 8. The CDR3 is 15 residues long.

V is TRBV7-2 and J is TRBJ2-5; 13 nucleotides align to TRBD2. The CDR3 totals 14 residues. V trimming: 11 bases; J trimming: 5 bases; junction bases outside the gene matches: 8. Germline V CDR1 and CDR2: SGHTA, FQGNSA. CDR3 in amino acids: CACAGLAGNETQYF. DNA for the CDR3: TGTGCCTGCGCGGGACTAGCGGGAAATGAGACCCAGTACTTC.

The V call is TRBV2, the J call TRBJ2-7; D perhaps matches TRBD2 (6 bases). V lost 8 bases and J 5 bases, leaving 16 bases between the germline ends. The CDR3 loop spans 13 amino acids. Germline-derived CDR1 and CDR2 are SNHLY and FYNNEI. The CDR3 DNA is TGTGCCAGCTCCTCGGGGACTCTGAACGAGCAGTACTTC. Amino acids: CASSSGTLNEQYF.

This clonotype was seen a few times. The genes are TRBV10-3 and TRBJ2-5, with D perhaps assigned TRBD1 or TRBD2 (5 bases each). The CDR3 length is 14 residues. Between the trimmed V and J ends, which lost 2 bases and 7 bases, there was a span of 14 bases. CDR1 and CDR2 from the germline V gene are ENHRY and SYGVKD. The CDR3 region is CAISEEGILGTQYF. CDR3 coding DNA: TGTGCCATCAGTGAGGAGGGGATATTAGGGACCCAGTACTTC.